These 28 T cell receptor beta chains were all obtained from the same sample, sequenced in a study of vaccination and CD4 T cells after COVID-19. With the Oncomine TCR Beta short-read assay, DNA from cultured CD4+ T cells was sequenced. TCRdb redid the calling of the PCR reads with MiXCR, one entry per CDR3 protein. The data hold 9,000 to 13,000 distinct CDR3 sequences, with less than 75% observed a single time. These receptors have no identified antigens. The sample's treatment: roughly 10-day PBMC culture with coronavirus spike peptide pools or control peptides (ViraFEST assay). This specimen was CD4+ T cells from blood, cultured in vitro, taken before SARS-CoV-2 vaccination. All receptors come from a human donor who had recovered from COVID-19.

The V and J genes are TRBV7-3 and TRBJ2-5; 7 bases agree with TRBD1. With V trimmed by 3 bases and J by 9 bases, 10 bases remained unmatched. Germline values: CDR1 SGHTA, CDR2 FQGTGA. The CDR3 totals 14 residues. The CDR3 sequence: CASSLQGVGESQYF. In DNA, the CDR3 is TGTGCCAGCAGCTTGCAGGGGGTGGGTGAATCCCAGTACTTC.

The chain joins TRBV2 to TRBJ2-3, with D uncertain. Trimming removed 7 bases at V and 3 bases at J, with 11 bases between. Germline V gene sequence: CDR1 SNHLY, CDR2 FYNNEI. The CDR3 runs 13 residues. The CDR3 bases are TGTGCCAGCAAGTTGGTTAAAACAGATACGCAGTATTTT. Encoded protein: CASKLVKTDTQYF.

The chain combines TRBV20-1 with TRBJ2-7; D remains unclear. CDR1 and CDR2 (germline): DFQATT, SNEGSKA (reference sequence). V was shortened by 2 bases and J by 0 bases, with 2 bases between the two germline ends. This CDR3 has 11 amino acids. As DNA, the CDR3 is TGCAGTGCTAGAAACTCCTACGAGCAGTACTTC. Its protein is CSARNSYEQYF.

For this clonotype: The junction and the germline gene differ at one end; a read error may be behind it. CDR3 in amino acids: CAASDYPAYQETQYF. The CDR3 DNA sequence: TGTGCCGCCAGTGATTACCCCGCATACCAAGAGACCCAGTACTTC. The J gene is TRBJ2-5, the V gene TRBV24-1; no definite D call. The CDR3 is made up of 15 amino acids. Germline V gives CDR1 KGHDR, CDR2 SFDVKD.

The chain links TRBV28 to TRBJ1-5; perhaps TRBD1 as D (6 bases). The CDR3 is 15 amino acids. Germline lookup yields CDR1 MDHEN and CDR2 SYDVKM. V was cut by 3 bases and J by 0 bases, with 9 bases left in between. The CDR3 reads CASSFGTYSNQPQHF. As DNA, the CDR3 is TGTGCCAGCAGTTTCGGGACATATAGCAATCAGCCCCAGCATTTT.

This clonotype was found a few times. The gene calls are TRBV20-1 and TRBJ2-7; 10 bases match TRBD2. Losses at the gene ends were 1 base for V and 1 base for J; bases not matched to a gene: 7. The CDR3 has 16 residues. Looked up from germline, CDR1 is DFQATT and CDR2 is SNEGSKA (reference sequence). This chain's CDR3 is CSARAGTSADSYEQYF. CDR3 nucleotides: TGCAGTGCTAGAGCCGGGACTAGCGCAGATTCCTACGAGCAGTACTTC.

V is TRBV6-5 and J is TRBJ1-4; no reliable D call. The germline gives CDR1 MNHEY, CDR2 SVGAGI. This CDR3 comprises 14 residues. V lost 2 bases and J 4 bases, leaving 8 bases between the germline ends. In DNA form, the CDR3 reads TGTGCCAGCAGTTACCGGCAAGATAATGAAAAACTGTTTTTT. Translated: CASSYRQDNEKLFF.

This chain connects TRBV5-4 to TRBJ2-2; D perhaps matches TRBD2 (6 bases). CDR1 is SGHNT and CDR2 is YYREEE in the germline V gene (reference sequence). The CDR3 covers 16 residues. Trimming shortened V by 2 bases and J by 0 bases, and 11 bases separated the two germline ends. The CDR3 coding sequence is TGTGCCAGCAGCTTCGCGGCTAGCGCGAACACCGGGGAGCTGTTTTTT. It codes for CASSFAASANTGELFF.

The gene calls are TRBV28 and TRBJ1-5, with a tentative D call TRBD1 (5 bases). The CDR3 contains 17 residues. Germline V gene lookup returns CDR1 MDHEN and CDR2 SYDVKM. V dropped 6 bases and J dropped 0 bases, with 18 bases sitting between them. The chain's CDR3 is CASRFYPGRGSNQPQHF. DNA for the CDR3: TGTGCCAGCAGGTTCTACCCCGGGAGGGGTAGCAATCAGCCCCAGCATTTT.

This clonotype was counted between two and nine times. The gene calls are TRBV2 and TRBJ1-2; TRBD1 matches 8 bases. This CDR3 spans 12 amino acids. V shed 6 bases, J shed 7 bases, and the junction held 4 bases outside the gene matches. Germline loops: CDR1 SNHLY, CDR2 FYNNEI. CDR3 in amino acids: CASSRTGSGYTF. The CDR3 DNA reads as TGTGCCAGCAGCCGGACAGGGAGTGGCTACACCTTC. Combining the CDR3 with reference TRBV2 and TRBJ1-2 gives the whole variable domain EPEVTQTPSHQVTQMGQEVILRCVPISNHLYFYWYRQILGQKVEFLVSFYNNEISEKSEIFDDQFSVERPDGSNFTLKIRSTKLEDSAMYFCASSRTGSGYTFGSGTRLTVV.

The chain uses TRBV7-9 and TRBJ2-7, with a weak D call TRBD1 (6 bases). Germline V lookup: CDR1 SEHNR, CDR2 FQNEAQ (reference sequence). The V end was cut by 1 base, the J end by 6 bases, with 13 bases between. CDR3 length: 14 residues. The CDR3 DNA reads as TGTGCCAGCAGCTTAGTAGGGGGAGTCGGCGAGCAGTACTTC. Translating gives CASSLVGGVGEQYF.

The chain combines TRBV7-8 with TRBJ1-5; no clear D. V lost 0 bases and J 1 base, leaving 10 bases between the germline ends. The CDR3 runs 16 residues. Germline-derived CDR1 and CDR2 are SGHVS and FQNEAQ. CDR3 bases: TGTGCCAGCAGCTTAGCATGGGAGGTGAGCAATCAGCCCCAGCATTTT. Translation gives CASSLAWEVSNQPQHF.

This clonotype was detected only a few times. The chain joins TRBV20-1 to TRBJ2-1; D may be TRBD1 (6 bases). The V end lost 8 bases, the J end lost 3 bases, and 14 bases lay between the germline ends. CDR1 DFQATT and CDR2 SNEGSKA come from the germline V gene (reference sequence). This CDR3 is built from 13 residues. The CDR3 here is CSPTGTSYNEQFF. DNA of the CDR3: TGCAGTCCAACCGGGACAAGCTACAATGAGCAGTTCTTC.

This chain connects TRBV27 to TRBJ2-1; 8 positions match TRBD1. V was clipped by 3 bases and J by 3 bases; unmatched bases: 25. Looked up from germline, CDR1 is MNHEY and CDR2 is SMNVEV (reference sequence). The CDR3 is 22 residues long. In nucleotides, the CDR3 is TGTGCCAGCAGTTTGACGAGACGGACAGGGAGTCGACTAGACGGAAACTACAATGAGCAGTTCTTC. Translating gives CASSLTRRTGSRLDGNYNEQFF.

J is TRBJ2-3 and V is TRBV27, with 7 bases that match TRBD2. J lost 5 bases, V lost 4 bases, and 12 bases had no gene match. CDR1 is MNHEY, CDR2 SMNVEV, per germline (reference sequence). The CDR3 contains 16 residues. CDR3 sequence: CASSSPRTSPGDTQYF. CDR3 in DNA: TGTGCCAGCAGTTCTCCTCGGACTAGTCCAGGAGATACGCAGTATTTT.

The rearrangement uses TRBV6-1 and TRBJ1-1; D gene uncertain. Trimming shortened V by 7 bases and J by 0 bases, and 12 bases separated the two germline ends. CDR1 and CDR2 from the germline V gene are MNHNS and SASEGT. The length of the CDR3 is 14 residues. The CDR3 region is CASNRDRLNTEAFF. CDR3 DNA sequence: TGTGCCAGCAACCGAGACCGACTGAACACTGAAGCTTTCTTT.

This clonotype was seen a handful of times. The rearrangement uses TRBV19 and TRBJ1-1, with D possibly matching TRBD1 (5 bases). V gave up 4 bases and J gave up 4 bases, with 13 bases separating them. The CDR3 consists of 14 residues. CDR1 and CDR2 from the germline V gene are LNHDA and SQIVND (reference sequence). The CDR3 DNA is TGTGCCAGTAGTACCCCGGGGGGGGGCACTGAAGCTTTCTTT. Protein sequence: CASSTPGGGTEAFF.

The J gene is TRBJ2-7, the V gene TRBV5-1; D could derive from TRBD1 or TRBD2 (5 bases each). The CDR3 spans 13 residues. Looked up from germline, CDR1 is SGHRS and CDR2 is YFSETQ. Trimming shortened V by 4 bases and J by 1 base, and 9 bases separated the two germline ends. CDR3 bases: TGCGCCAGCAGCGTGGGACCTTCCTACGAGCAGTACTTC. This sequence encodes CASSVGPSYEQYF.

This clonotype was seen more than once but under ten times. V gene TRBV20-1 combines with J gene TRBJ2-3; D is uncertain. Trimming shortened V by 8 bases and J by 0 bases, and 12 bases separated the two germline ends. Germline V gives CDR1 DFQATT, CDR2 SNEGSKA (reference sequence). The CDR3 is 13 amino acids. CDR3 DNA sequence: TGCAGTATGGTTAAACGGAGCACAGATACGCAGTATTTT. Protein: CSMVKRSTDTQYF.

The V gene is TRBV28, the J gene TRBJ1-4, with D unclear. The CDR3 runs 13 residues. Per germline, CDR1 MDHEN and CDR2 SYDVKM. V shed 11 bases and J shed 3 bases, with 13 bases lying between them. CDR3 in DNA: TGTGCCTCCAGGACGGTGCCTAATGAAAAACTGTTTTTT. Translation gives CASRTVPNEKLFF.

The rearrangement joins TRBV11-2 to TRBJ2-5, with 9 bases lining up with TRBD1. This CDR3 contains 17 residues. The trim removed 5 bases at V and 5 bases at J, leaving 15 bases unmatched. Germline CDR1 SGHAT, CDR2 FQNNGV. DNA for the CDR3: TGTGCCAGCAGCCCTAGGTGGGACAGGGTTGGTGGGGAGACCCAGTACTTC. It encodes CASSPRWDRVGGETQYF.

The genes are TRBV2 and TRBJ2-7, with D hard to call. Germline V gene data show CDR1 as SNHLY and CDR2 as FYNNEI. V was shortened by 4 bases and J by 6 bases, with 13 bases between the two germline ends. This CDR3 comprises 13 residues. CDR3 bases: TGTGCCAGCAGTGGAGTTTCCCTCGGCGAGCAGTACTTC. Translated, it gives CASSGVSLGEQYF.

This chain uses TRBV6-2 or TRBV6-3 with TRBJ1-1; tentative D call: TRBD1 (6 bases). Germline V gene data show CDR1 as MNHEY and CDR2 as SVGEGT. The V gene lost 2 bases and the J gene lost 10 bases, with 14 bases spanning the gap. The length of the CDR3 is 13 residues. CDR3 coding DNA: TGTGCCAGCAGTTACGACAGGAGTCTTACAGCTTTCTTT. Amino acids: CASSYDRSLTAFF.

The V gene is TRBV7-3, the J gene TRBJ1-1, with TRBD1 matching over 8 bases. The CDR3 consists of 14 residues. Germline CDR1 reads SGHTA; CDR2 reads FQGTGA. V was clipped by 5 bases and J by 3 bases; unmatched bases: 5. CDR3 sequence reads: CASSEQQGDTEAFF. CDR3 coding DNA: TGTGCCAGCAGCGAGCAACAGGGGGACACTGAAGCTTTCTTT.

The rearrangement uses TRBV4-2 and TRBJ2-2; 7 bases fit TRBD2. Trimming at V came to 4 bases and at J to 4 bases, leaving 6 bases not matched to a gene. CDR3 length equals 15 residues. CDR1 and CDR2 from the germline V gene are LGHNA and YNFKEQ. The CDR3 region is CASSPRAGSTGELFF. Written as DNA, the CDR3 is TGTGCCAGCAGCCCGCGAGCGGGGAGCACCGGGGAGCTGTTTTTT.

DNA for the CDR3: TGTGCCAGCAGTAACCCGGGACAAGCCCCTGAAAAACTGTTTTTT. Encoded protein: CASSNPGQAPEKLFF. The chain combines TRBV11-2 with TRBJ1-4; a weak D match, TRBD1 (6 bases). V was pared by 6 bases and J by 7 bases, with 18 bases between. Germline values: CDR1 SGHAT, CDR2 FQNNGV. The CDR3 spans 15 residues.

This clonotype has only a few counts. The rearrangement links TRBV20-1 to TRBJ2-1, with no clear D. Germline V gives CDR1 DFQATT, CDR2 SNEGSKA (reference sequence). The CDR3 has 14 residues. V was cut by 3 bases and J by 9 bases, with 18 bases left in between. The CDR3 loop is CSASRAQSAGEQFF. For the CDR3, the DNA is TGCAGTGCTAGTCGGGCCCAATCCGCCGGTGAGCAGTTCTTC.

The rearrangement joins TRBV20-1 to TRBJ2-5; TRBD2 agrees at 7 bases. CDR3 size: 14 residues. CDR1 and CDR2 from the germline V gene are DFQATT and SNEGSKA (reference sequence). With 6 bases clipped from V and 4 bases from J, the junction kept 11 bases outside the gene matches. The CDR3 reads CSAPQRDKGETQYF. The CDR3, as DNA: TGCAGTGCCCCCCAGCGGGATAAAGGAGAGACCCAGTACTTC.